Here is one TCR beta chain with its context. V was pared by 0 bases and J by 4 bases, with 9 bases between. The CDR3 consists of 14 residues. This sample was taken from a study of blood T cell repertoires in COVID-19. Using immunoSEQ multiplex PCR, the repertoire was profiled, and TCRdb retains in-frame clones only, with some absent. The table has roughly 300,000 clones, around nine tenths seen once. The sample was peripheral blood. V is TRBV23-1 and J is TRBJ2-5, with D possibly being TRBD1 (6 bases). TRBV23-1 is an open reading frame, and its role is uncertain. The receptor's source is a woman aged 25 to 39 with COVID-19, enrolled during active disease. CDR3 region: CASSQSQGAETQYF. In DNA, the CDR3 is TGCGCCAGCAGTCAATCACAGGGTGCAGAGACCCAGTACTTC.